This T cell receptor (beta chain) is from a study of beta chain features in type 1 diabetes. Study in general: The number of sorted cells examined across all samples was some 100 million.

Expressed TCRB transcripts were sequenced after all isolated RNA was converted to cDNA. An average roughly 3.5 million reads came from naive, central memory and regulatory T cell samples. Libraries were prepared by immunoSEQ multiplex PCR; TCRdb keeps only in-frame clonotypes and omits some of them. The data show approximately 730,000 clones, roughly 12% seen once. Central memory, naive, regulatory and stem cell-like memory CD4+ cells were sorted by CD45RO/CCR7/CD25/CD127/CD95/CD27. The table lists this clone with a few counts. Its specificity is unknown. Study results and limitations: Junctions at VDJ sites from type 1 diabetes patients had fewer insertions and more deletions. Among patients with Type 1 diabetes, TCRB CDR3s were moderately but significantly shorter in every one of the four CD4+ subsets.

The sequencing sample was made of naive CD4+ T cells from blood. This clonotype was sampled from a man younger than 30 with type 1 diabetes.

CDR3 protein: CAWSGTGFTGQPQHF. CDR3 bases: TGTGCCTGGAGCGGCACAGGGTTTACCGGTCAGCCCCAGCATTTT. The chain couples TRBV30 to TRBJ1-5; TRBD1 might be the D (6 bases). The V gene lost 3 bases and the J gene lost 6 bases, with 18 bases spanning the gap. The germline V gene encodes CDR1 GTSNPN and CDR2 SVGIG (reference sequence). The CDR3 contains 15 residues. The whole variable domain, filled in from reference TRBV30 and TRBJ1-5, reads SQTIHQWPATLVQPVGSPLSLECTVEGTSNPNLYWYRQAAGRGLQLLFYSVGIGQISSEVPQNLSASRPQDRQFILSSKKLLLSDSGFYLCAWSGTGFTGQPQHFGDGTRLSIL.